One and the same sample provided the 10 T cell receptor beta chains below, sequenced in a study of blood T cells in healthy people across ages. PCR was performed a second time for roughly 7 to 11 cycles using a sample-barcoded 5' primer and a J-beta primer mix. TCRdb processed the 5' RACE reads anew with MiXCR; each CDR3 protein has one entry. The sample has approximately 810,000 distinct CDR3 sequences; 25% to 35% are singletons. The specimen was blood. All receptors come from a woman over 75 in good health.

The rearrangement joins TRBV24-1 to TRBJ1-4, with a tentative D call TRBD1 (5 bases). Between the trimmed V and J ends, which lost 2 bases and 7 bases, there was a span of 16 bases. In germline, CDR1 is KGHDR, CDR2 SFDVKD. The length of the CDR3 is 16 residues. The CDR3 DNA reads TGTGCCACCAGTGATTCCCGAACGTGGGGCGGTGAAAAACTGTTTTTT. Its translation: CATSDSRTWGGEKLFF.

This clonotype has a count of ten or more. CDR3 DNA sequence: TGTGCCAGCAGCCTAAATGTGGGTAGCTACACCTTC. It yields the protein CASSLNVGSYTF. The chain links TRBV3-1 to TRBJ1-2; D is unclear. Trimming shortened V by 4 bases and J by 9 bases, and 12 bases separated the two germline ends. The CDR3 loop spans 12 amino acids. CDR1 and CDR2 (germline): LGHDT, YNNKEL (reference sequence).

This clonotype was recorded at least ten times. V usage is TRBV15 and J usage is TRBJ2-1; D uncertain. The CDR3 extends over 14 amino acids. The germline CDR1 and CDR2 sequences are LNHNV and YYDKDF (reference sequence). V shed 3 bases and J shed 6 bases, with 12 bases lying between them. The CDR3: CATSREYGLNEQFF. CDR3 bases: TGTGCCACCAGCAGGGAATATGGCCTCAATGAGCAGTTCTTC. Full variable domain (remainder filled in from reference TRBV15 and TRBJ2-1): DAMVIQNPRYQVTQFGKPVTLSCSQTLNHNVMYWYQQKSSQAPKLLFHYYDKDFNNEADTPDNFQSRRPNTSFCFLDIRSPGLGDTAMYLCATSREYGLNEQFFGPGTRLTVL.

V gene TRBV14 combines with J gene TRBJ2-1, with D perhaps TRBD1 or TRBD2 (5 bases each). Germline loops: CDR1 SGHDN, CDR2 FVKESK. The CDR3 is made up of 15 amino acids. Deletions cut 3 bases from V and 3 bases from J, with 12 bases between. CDR3 amino acids: CASSQGPNRYNEQFF. The CDR3 DNA sequence: TGTGCCAGCAGCCAGGGACCCAACCGCTACAATGAGCAGTTCTTC.

This clonotype appeared many times. This sequence joins TRBV7-2 and TRBJ2-1; 16 bases agree with TRBD2. CDR3 length: 16 amino acids. CDR1 is SGHTA, CDR2 FQGNSA, per germline. V was clipped by 7 bases and J by 8 bases; unmatched bases: 8. CDR3: CASNGGTSGGAYEQFF. CDR3 nucleotide sequence: TGTGCCAGCAACGGGGGGACTAGCGGGGGGGCGTATGAGCAGTTCTTC. Together with reference TRBV7-2 and TRBJ2-1, the CDR3 gives the full variable domain: GAGVSQSPSNKVTEKGKDVELRCDPISGHTALYWYRQSLGQGLEFLIYFQGNSAPDKSGLPSDRFSAERTGGSVSTLTIQRTQQEDSAVYLCASNGGTSGGAYEQFFGPGTRLTVL.

The V and J genes are TRBV5-1 and TRBJ2-2; weak D call: TRBD1 (5 bases). From germline, CDR1 is SGHRS and CDR2 YFSETQ. Trimming pared 4 bases from V and 0 bases from J, leaving 13 bases between. The CDR3 runs to 16 residues. The CDR3 reads CASSDQGNPNTGELFF. The CDR3, as DNA: TGCGCCAGCAGCGATCAGGGAAACCCGAACACCGGGGAGCTGTTTTTT. Complete variable domain (other parts from reference TRBV5-1 and TRBJ2-2): KAGVTQTPRYLIKTRGQQVTLSCSPISGHRSVSWYQQTPGQGLQFLFEYFSETQRNKGNFPGRFSGRQFSNSRSEMNVSTLELGDSALYLCASSDQGNPNTGELFFGEGSRLTVL.

This chain joins TRBV5-1 and TRBJ2-7; maybe TRBD2 (5 bases). The CDR3 covers 14 residues. The germline V and J ends were trimmed by 4 bases and 5 bases, with 16 bases remaining between them. Germline CDR1 and CDR2: SGHRS and YFSETQ. The CDR3 DNA is TGCGCCAGCAGCCCTGGATGGGGAGACCACGAGCAGTACTTC. Amino acid sequence: CASSPGWGDHEQYF.

This clonotype has at least ten counts. V usage is TRBV9 and J usage is TRBJ1-2, with a tentative D call TRBD1 (6 bases). V lost 7 bases and J lost 6, with 19 bases in between. CDR1 and CDR2 from the germline V gene are SGDLS and YYNGEE. The CDR3 consists of 14 residues. CDR3 sequence reads: CASRKGGPYDGYTF. DNA for the CDR3: TGTGCCAGCCGCAAAGGGGGACCCTATGATGGCTACACCTTC.

The chain carries TRBV2 and TRBJ2-4; D perhaps matches TRBD2 (5 bases). The CDR3 loop spans 15 amino acids. CDR1 is SNHLY, CDR2 FYNNEI, per germline. V lost 1 base and J lost 6, with 13 bases in between. The CDR3 loop is CASSEEHSRGNIQYF. Here the CDR3 DNA reads TGTGCCAGCAGTGAAGAGCATAGCCGGGGAAACATTCAGTACTTC.

Many counts were recorded for this clonotype. This chain joins TRBV11-3 and TRBJ2-1, with TRBD1 matching over 7 bases. V trimming: 1 base; J trimming: 1 base; junction bases outside the gene matches: 1. From germline, CDR1 is SGHNT and CDR2 YENEEA. The CDR3 consists of 15 residues. CDR3 in amino acids: CASSLGGQSYNEQFF. The CDR3 DNA sequence: TGTGCCAGCAGCTTAGGGGGACAGTCCTACAATGAGCAGTTCTTC.